This T cell receptor (beta chain) was profiled in a study of T cell responses to AZD1222 COVID-19 vaccine. General observations from the study: Baseline seropositives among AZD1222 recipients totaled only 6 or 7. Donors were mostly white British, more females; clonal diversity possibly underestimated.

It was second doses at about 4 or about 12 weeks that were pooled. The method was immunoSEQ multiplex PCR; TCRdb's version includes in-frame clones alone and lacks a portion of them. The sample records some 130,000 clones, approximately 91% being singletons. The germline gives CDR1 KGHSH, CDR2 LQKENI. The CDR3 contains 14 residues. V was trimmed by 2 bases and J by 2 bases, leaving 9 bases between them. This clone came up once. Its target is unknown. This specimen was peripheral blood, taken 28 days after the second AZD1222 dose. The V call is TRBV18, the J call TRBJ1-1; D is unclear. This receptor was obtained from an adult who received the AZD1222 COVID-19 vaccine. The CDR3 loop reads CASSPLDLNTEAFF. CDR3 nucleotide sequence: TGTGCCAGCTCACCATTAGACCTCAACACTGAAGCTTTCTTT.